The 10 T cell receptor gamma chains given below trace back to one sample, sequenced in a study of γδ T cells in repeated Plasmodium falciparum infection. Flow sorting of PBMC yielded separate Vgamma9/Vdelta2+ and Vdelta2-negative gammadelta T cell populations for bulk repertoire analysis. With CATT, TCRdb re-called clones from the multiplex PCR reads. Among 25,000 to 35,000 gamma-chain clones, 1.4% were seen once, and the ten largest hold roughly 19%. Input material: gamma-delta T cells from blood. These receptors were obtained from a pool of human donors (malaria-infected and uninfected, not separated).

At least ten counts were recorded for this clone. The chain joins TRGV3 to TRGJ1 or TRGJ2. Germline values: CDR1 VTNTFY, CDR2 YDVSTARD (reference sequence). Trimming removed 3 bases from V and 0 bases from J; junction bases left unmatched: 8. The CDR3 has 15 residues. The CDR3 region has the DNA TGTGCCACCTGGGACGAGCATTCGAATTATTATAAGAAACTCTTT. Protein product: CATWDEHSNYYKKLF.

This clone was observed a few times. A read error likely explains why the TCRdb protein, taken from a much larger clone, differs from this DNA's translation at residue 7; the protein shown is translated from the DNA. The rearrangement links TRGV3 to TRGJ1 or TRGJ2. Because TCRdb records no J gene, it was assigned here through a match of the DNA to germline. V shed 1 base and J 12 bases; nucleotides not matched to a gene: 3. The germline gives CDR1 VTNTFY, CDR2 YDVSTARD (reference sequence). This CDR3 has 10 amino acids. The CDR3 DNA follows: TGTGCCACCTGGGACAGTAGGAAACTCTTT. Translated: CATWDSRKLF.

In this sample, this clone turned up a few times. The translation of this DNA and the TCRdb protein of a much larger clone differ at residue 7, probably owing to a read error; the protein shown here is translated from the DNA. The chain combines TRGV9 with TRGJ1 or TRGJ2. The J gene comes from matching the DNA to germline here; TCRdb lacks it. This CDR3 comprises 11 residues. The germline V gene has CDR1 GITISATS and CDR2 ISYDGTV (reference sequence). Losses at the gene ends were 10 bases for V and 8 bases for J; bases not matched to a gene: 11. For the CDR3, the DNA is TGTGCCTTTCCGAGGGATCATAAGAAACTCTTT. It translates to CAFPRDHKKLF.

The table lists this clone with many counts. TCRdb's listed protein matches a much larger clone and diverges from this DNA's translation at residue 5, likely through a read error; the protein shown comes from the DNA. V gene TRGV9 combines with J gene TRGJ1 or TRGJ2. Since TCRdb gives no J gene, matching the DNA to germline was used here to assign it. J was trimmed by 8 bases and V by 5 bases; bases with no gene match: 6. Germline loops: CDR1 GITISATS, CDR2 ISYDGTV (reference sequence). The CDR3 totals 11 residues. The CDR3 is CALWGPHKKLF. The CDR3 DNA reads as TGTGCCTTGTGGGGCCCTCATAAGAAACTCTTT.

As concerns this clone: The protein that TCRdb holds for this DNA derives from a much larger clone and differs from the translated DNA at residue 16, which likely indicates a read error; the protein shown here is translated from the DNA. V usage is TRGV9 and J usage is TRGJP. Germline V CDR1 and CDR2: GITISATS, ISYDGTV (reference sequence). The CDR3 totals 18 residues. The DNA of the CDR3 is TGTGCCTTGTGGGAGGCCCAAAGTATAAGGTTGGGCAAAAAAATCAGGGTATTT. Amino acid sequence: CALWEAQSIRLGKKIRVF.

The table lists this clone with many counts. The rearrangement links TRGV3 to TRGJP2. Trimming removed 3 bases from V and 2 bases from J; junction bases left unmatched: 6. This CDR3 is 15 amino acids long. Germline CDR1 reads VTNTFY; CDR2 reads YDVSTARD (reference sequence). This chain's CDR3 is CATWDSASSDWIKTF. For the CDR3, the DNA is TGTGCCACCTGGGACTCCGCGAGTAGTGATTGGATCAAGACGTTT.

This clone showed up many times. TCRdb's protein, taken from a much larger clone, differs from this DNA's translation at residue 10, likely owing to a read error; the protein displayed comes from the DNA. V gene TRGV9 combines with J gene TRGJ1 or TRGJ2. TCRdb records no J gene; here it was assigned by comparing the DNA to germline. Germline V gives CDR1 GITISATS, CDR2 ISYDGTV (reference sequence). The V and J ends lost 2 bases and 9 bases, in that order; junction bases with no gene match: 13. The CDR3 consists of 14 residues. The CDR3 DNA reads TGTGCCTTGTGGGAGGCGCGGAAGAATTGTAAGAAACTCTTT. It encodes CALWEARKNCKKLF.

In its sample, this clone was seen many times. Translating this DNA gives a protein that differs at residue 10 from the TCRdb one, which belongs to a much larger clone; a read error is likely, and the protein shown is this translation. The rearrangement links TRGV9 to TRGJP. As TCRdb names no J gene, one was assigned here on the basis of a DNA match to germline. The CDR3 totals 18 residues. The germline V gene encodes CDR1 GITISATS and CDR2 ISYDGTV (reference sequence). The CDR3 nucleotides read TGTGCCTTGTGGGAGGTGGGTACGCAAGGGTTGGGCAAAAAAATCAAGGTATTT. Protein: CALWEVGTQGLGKKIKVF.

This clone was observed many times. This DNA translates differently at residue 10 from the TCRdb protein, which is that of a much larger clone; a read error is likely, and the protein shown is the DNA's own translation. The chain recombines TRGV9 with TRGJ1 or TRGJ2. Looked up from germline, CDR1 is GITISATS and CDR2 is ISYDGTV (reference sequence). The CDR3 length is 14 residues. The CDR3 sequence is CALWEKTLYCKKLF. The DNA for the CDR3 is TGTGCCTTGTGGGAGAAGACCCTTTATTGTAAGAAACTCTTT.

This clone was seen a handful of times. The amino acid sequence in TCRdb belongs to a much larger clone and departs from this DNA's translation at residue 6, likely a sequencing read error; the sequence shown is translated from the DNA. This chain uses TRGV9 with TRGJ1 or TRGJ2. TCRdb carries no J gene annotation; the J gene was assigned here by matching the DNA with germline. CDR3 length: 14 amino acids. Germline CDR1 is GITISATS and CDR2 is ISYDGTV (reference sequence). V dropped 2 bases and J dropped 7; count of bases not matched to a gene: 11. In nucleotides, the CDR3 is TGTGCCTTGTGGGAGGCCTCTTCGGGGTATAAGAAACTCTTT. It yields the protein CALWEASSGYKKLF.